The 2 T cell receptor beta chains given below trace back to one sample, sequenced in a study of blood T cell repertoires in COVID-19. Sequencing used immunoSEQ multiplex PCR; TCRdb keeps in-frame clones, though not all of them. The sample has 180,000 or so clones, about 85% seen once. The sample taken for sequencing was peripheral blood. The origin of the receptors is a woman of 80 years or more with acute or convalescent COVID-19.

The rearrangement uses TRBV7-3 and TRBJ2-3; 8 bases map to TRBD1. The CDR3 consists of 15 residues. From germline, CDR1 is SGHTA and CDR2 FQGTGA. Germline trimming cut 7 bases from V and 1 base from J; bases unmatched to any gene: 7. The CDR3 coding sequence is TGTGCCAGCACCATGGGGACAGGACGCACAGATACGCAGTATTTT. Translated: CASTMGTGRTDTQYF.

The CDR3 sequence: CASSSGSSDTQYF. CDR3 nucleotides: TGTGCCAGTAGTAGCGGGAGCTCAGATACGCAGTATTTT. J is TRBJ2-3 and V is TRBV19; TRBD2 agrees at 7 bases. This CDR3 region has 13 residues. V trimming: 4 bases; J trimming: 4 bases; junction bases outside the gene matches: 2. Per germline, CDR1 LNHDA and CDR2 SQIVND (reference sequence).